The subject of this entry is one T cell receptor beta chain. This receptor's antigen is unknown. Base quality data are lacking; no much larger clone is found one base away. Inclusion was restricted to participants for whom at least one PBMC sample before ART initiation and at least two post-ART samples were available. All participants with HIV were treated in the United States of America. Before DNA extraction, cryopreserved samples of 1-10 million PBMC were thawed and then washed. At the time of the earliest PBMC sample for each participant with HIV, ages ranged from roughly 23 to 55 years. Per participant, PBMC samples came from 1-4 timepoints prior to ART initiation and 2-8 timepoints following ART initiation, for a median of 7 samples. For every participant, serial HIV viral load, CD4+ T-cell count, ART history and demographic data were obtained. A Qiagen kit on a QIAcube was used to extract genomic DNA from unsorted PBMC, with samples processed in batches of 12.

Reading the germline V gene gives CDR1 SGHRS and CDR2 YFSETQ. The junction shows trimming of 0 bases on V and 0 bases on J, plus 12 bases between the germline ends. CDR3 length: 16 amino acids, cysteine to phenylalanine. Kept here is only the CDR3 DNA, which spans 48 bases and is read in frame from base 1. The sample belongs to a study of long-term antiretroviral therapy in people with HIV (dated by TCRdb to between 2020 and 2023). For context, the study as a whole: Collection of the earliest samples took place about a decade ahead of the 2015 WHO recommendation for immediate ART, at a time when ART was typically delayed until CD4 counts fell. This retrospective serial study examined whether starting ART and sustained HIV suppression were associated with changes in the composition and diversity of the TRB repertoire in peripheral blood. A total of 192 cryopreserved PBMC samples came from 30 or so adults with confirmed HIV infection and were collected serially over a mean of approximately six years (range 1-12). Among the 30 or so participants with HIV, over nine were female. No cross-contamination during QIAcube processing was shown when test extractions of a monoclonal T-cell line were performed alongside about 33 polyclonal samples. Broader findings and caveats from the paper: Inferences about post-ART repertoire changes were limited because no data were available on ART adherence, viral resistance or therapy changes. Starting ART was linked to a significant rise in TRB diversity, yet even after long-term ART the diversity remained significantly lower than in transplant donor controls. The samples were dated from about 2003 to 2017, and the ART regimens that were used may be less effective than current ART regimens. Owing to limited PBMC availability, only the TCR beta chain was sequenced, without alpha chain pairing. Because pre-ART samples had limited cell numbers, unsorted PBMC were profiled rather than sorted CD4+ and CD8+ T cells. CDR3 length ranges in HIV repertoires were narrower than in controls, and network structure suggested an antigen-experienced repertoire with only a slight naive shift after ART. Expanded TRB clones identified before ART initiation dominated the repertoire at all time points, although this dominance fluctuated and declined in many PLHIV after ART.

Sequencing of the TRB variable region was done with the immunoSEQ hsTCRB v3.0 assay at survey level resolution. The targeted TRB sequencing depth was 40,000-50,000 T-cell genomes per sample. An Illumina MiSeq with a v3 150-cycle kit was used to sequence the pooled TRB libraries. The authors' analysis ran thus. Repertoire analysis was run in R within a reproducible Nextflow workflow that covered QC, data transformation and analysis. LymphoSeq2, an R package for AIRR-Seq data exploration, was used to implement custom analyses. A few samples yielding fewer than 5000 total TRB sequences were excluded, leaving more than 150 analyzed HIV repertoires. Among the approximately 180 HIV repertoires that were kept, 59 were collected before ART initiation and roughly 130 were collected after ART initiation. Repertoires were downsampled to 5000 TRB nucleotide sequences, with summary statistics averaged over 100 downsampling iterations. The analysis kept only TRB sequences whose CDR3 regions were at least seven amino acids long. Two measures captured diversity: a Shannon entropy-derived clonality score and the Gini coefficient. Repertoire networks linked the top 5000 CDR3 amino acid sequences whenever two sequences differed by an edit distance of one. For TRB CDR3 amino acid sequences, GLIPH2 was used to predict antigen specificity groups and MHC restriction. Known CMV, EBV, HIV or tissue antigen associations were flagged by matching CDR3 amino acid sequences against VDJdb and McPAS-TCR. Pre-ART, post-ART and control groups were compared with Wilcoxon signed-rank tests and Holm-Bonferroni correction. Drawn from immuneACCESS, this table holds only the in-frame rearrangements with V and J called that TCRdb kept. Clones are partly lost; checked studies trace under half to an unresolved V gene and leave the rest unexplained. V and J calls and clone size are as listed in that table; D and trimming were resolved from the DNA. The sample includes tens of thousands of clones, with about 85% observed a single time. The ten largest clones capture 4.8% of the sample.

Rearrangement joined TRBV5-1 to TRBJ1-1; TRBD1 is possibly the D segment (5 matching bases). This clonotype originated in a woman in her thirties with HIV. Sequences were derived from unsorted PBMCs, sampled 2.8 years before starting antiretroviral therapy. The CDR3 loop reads CASSLDPLGVNTEAFF. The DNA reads TGCGCCAGCAGCTTGGATCCCTTAGGGGTGAACACTGAAGCTTTCTTT. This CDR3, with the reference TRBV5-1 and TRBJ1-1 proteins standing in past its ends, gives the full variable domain KAGVTQTPRYLIKTRGQQVTLSCSPISGHRSVSWYQQTPGQGLQFLFEYFSETQRNKGNFPGRFSGRQFSNSRSEMNVSTLELGDSALYLCASSLDPLGVNTEAFFGQGTRLTVV.